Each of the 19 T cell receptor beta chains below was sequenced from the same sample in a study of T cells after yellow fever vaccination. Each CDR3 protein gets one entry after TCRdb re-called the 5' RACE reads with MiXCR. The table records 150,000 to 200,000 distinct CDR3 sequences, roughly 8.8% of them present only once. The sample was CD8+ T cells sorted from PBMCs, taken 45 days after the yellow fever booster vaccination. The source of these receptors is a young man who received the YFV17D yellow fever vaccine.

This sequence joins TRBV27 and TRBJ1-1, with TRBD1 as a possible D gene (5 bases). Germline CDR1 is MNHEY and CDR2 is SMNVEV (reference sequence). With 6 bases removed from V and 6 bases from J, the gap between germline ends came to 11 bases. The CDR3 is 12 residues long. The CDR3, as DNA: TGTGCCAGCAGGGGACTCGCGCCTGAAGCTTTCTTT. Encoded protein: CASRGLAPEAFF.

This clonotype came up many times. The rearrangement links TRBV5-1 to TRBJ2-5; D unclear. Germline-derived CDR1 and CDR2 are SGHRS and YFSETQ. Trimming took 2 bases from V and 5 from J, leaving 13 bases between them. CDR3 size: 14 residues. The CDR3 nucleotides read TGCGCCAGCAGCTTCCGTATTAGGATGGAGACCCAGTACTTC. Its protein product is CASSFRIRMETQYF.

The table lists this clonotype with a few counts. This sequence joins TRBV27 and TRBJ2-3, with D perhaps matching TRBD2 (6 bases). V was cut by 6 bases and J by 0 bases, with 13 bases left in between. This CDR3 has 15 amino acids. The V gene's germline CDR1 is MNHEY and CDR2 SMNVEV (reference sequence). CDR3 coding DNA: TGTGCCAGCAGAACCATCGGGACTAGCACAGATACGCAGTATTTT. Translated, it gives CASRTIGTSTDTQYF.

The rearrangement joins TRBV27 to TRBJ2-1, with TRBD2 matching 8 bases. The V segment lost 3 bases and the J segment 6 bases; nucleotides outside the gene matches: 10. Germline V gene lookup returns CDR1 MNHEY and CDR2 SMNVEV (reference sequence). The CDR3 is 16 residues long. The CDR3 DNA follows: TGTGCCAGCAGTTTCTTACGGGGGGGCCTTCCCAATGAGCAGTTCTTC. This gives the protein CASSFLRGGLPNEQFF.

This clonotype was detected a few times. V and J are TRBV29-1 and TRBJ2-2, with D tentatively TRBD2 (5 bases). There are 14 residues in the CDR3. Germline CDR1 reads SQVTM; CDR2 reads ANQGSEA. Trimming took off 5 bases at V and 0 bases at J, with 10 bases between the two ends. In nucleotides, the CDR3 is TGCAGCGTTCACCCGGGGACGAACACCGGGGAGCTGTTTTTT. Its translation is CSVHPGTNTGELFF.

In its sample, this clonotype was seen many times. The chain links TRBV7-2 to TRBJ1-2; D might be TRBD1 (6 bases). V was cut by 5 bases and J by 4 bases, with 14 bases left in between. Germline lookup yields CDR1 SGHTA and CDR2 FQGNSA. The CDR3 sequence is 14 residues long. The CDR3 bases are TGTGCCAGCAGCCCCCGGACAGTGCGCTATGGCTACACCTTC. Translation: CASSPRTVRYGYTF.

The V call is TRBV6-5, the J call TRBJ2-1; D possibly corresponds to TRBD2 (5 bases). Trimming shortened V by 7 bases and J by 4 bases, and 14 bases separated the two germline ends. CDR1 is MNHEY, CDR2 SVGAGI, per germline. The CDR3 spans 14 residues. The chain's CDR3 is CASNPRGGYNEQFF. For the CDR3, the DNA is TGTGCCAGCAACCCACGCGGAGGATACAATGAGCAGTTCTTC.

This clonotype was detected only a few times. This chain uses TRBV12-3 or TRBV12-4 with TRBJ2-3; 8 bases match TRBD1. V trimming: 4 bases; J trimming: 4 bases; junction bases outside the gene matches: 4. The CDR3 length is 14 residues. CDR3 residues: CASSSTGGADTQYF. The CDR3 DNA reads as TGTGCCAGCAGTTCCACAGGGGGAGCAGATACGCAGTATTTT.

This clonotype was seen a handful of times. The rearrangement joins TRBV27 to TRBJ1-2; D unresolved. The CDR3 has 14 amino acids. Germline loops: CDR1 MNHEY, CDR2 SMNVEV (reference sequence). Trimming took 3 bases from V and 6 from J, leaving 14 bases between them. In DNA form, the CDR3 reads TGTGCCAGCAGTTTGGCCGGCGCTTCAAATGGCTACACCTTC. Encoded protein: CASSLAGASNGYTF.

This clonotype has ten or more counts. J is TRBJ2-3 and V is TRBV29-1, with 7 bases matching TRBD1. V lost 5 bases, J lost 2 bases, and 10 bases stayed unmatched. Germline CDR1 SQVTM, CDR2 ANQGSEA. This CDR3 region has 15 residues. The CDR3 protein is CSVTGTEGPTDTQYF. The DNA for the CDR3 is TGCAGCGTTACCGGGACAGAGGGGCCCACAGATACGCAGTATTTT.

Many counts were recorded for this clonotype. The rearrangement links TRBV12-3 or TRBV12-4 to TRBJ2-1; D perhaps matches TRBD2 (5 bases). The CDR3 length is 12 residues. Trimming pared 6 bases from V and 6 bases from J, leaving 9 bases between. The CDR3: CASSRGSNEQFF. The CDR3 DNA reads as TGTGCCAGCAGCCGAGGGAGCAATGAGCAGTTCTTC.

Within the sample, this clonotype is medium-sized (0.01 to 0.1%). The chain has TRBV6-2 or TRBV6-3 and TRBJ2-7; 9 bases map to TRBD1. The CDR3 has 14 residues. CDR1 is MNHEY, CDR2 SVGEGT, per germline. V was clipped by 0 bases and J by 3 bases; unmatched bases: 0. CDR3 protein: CASSYSTGGYEQYF. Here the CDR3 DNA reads TGTGCCAGCAGTTACTCGACAGGGGGCTACGAGCAGTACTTC.

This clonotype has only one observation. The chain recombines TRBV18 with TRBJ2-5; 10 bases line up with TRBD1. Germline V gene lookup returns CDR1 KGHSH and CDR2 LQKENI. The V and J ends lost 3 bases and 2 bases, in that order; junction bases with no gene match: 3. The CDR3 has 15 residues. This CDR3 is CASSPDRGRQETQYF. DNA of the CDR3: TGTGCCAGCTCACCCGACAGGGGGCGGCAAGAGACCCAGTACTTC. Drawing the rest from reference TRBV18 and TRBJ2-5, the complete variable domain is NAGVMQNPRHLVRRRGQEARLRCSPMKGHSHVYWYRQLPEEGLKFMVYLQKENIIDESGMPKERFSAEFPKEGPSILRIQQVVRGDSAAYFCASSPDRGRQETQYFGPGTRLLVL.

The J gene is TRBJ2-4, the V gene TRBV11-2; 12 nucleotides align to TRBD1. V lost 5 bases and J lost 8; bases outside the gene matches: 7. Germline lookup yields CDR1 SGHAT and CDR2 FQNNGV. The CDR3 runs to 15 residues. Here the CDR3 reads CASSQGQGAGDIQYF. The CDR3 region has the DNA TGTGCCAGCAGCCAGGGACAGGGGGCAGGTGACATTCAGTACTTC.

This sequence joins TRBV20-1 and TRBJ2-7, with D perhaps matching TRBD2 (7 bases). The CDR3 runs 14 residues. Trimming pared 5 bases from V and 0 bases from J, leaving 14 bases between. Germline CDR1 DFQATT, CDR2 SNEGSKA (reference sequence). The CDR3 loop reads CSARGADSSYEQYV. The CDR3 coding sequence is TGCAGTGCTCGGGGGGCGGACAGCTCCTACGAGCAGTACGTC.

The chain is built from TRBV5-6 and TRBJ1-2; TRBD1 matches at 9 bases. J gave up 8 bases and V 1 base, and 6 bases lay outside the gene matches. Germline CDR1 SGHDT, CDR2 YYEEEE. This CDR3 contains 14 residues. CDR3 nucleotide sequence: TGTGCCAGCAGCTTGAGCCGGACAGGGGAGGGCTACACCTTC. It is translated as CASSLSRTGEGYTF.

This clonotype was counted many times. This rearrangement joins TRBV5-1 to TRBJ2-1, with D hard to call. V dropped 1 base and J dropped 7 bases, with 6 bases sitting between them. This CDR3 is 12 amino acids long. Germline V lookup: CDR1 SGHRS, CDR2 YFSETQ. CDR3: CASSLTENEQFF. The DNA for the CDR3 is TGCGCCAGCAGCTTGACCGAGAATGAGCAGTTCTTC.

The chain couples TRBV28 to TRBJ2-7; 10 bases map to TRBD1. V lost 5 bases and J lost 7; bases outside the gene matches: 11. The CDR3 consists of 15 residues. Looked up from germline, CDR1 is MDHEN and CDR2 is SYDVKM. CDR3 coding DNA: TGTGCCAGCAGTCGGGACAGGGGAGTTTCTTGGGAGCAGTACTTC. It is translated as CASSRDRGVSWEQYF.

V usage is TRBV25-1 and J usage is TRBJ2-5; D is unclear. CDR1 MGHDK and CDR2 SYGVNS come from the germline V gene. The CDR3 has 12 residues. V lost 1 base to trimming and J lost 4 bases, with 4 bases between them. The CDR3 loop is CASSESIETQYF. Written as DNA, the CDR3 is TGTGCCAGCAGTGAATCCATAGAGACCCAGTACTTC.